This T cell receptor (beta chain) is drawn from a study of cytomegalovirus exposure and HLA in healthy donors. At the level of the study: The same platform as the roughly 670 first-cohort repertoires was used for the 90 to 150 validation repertoires, a later analysis reported. Broader study findings: TCR clusters originating in the first cohort tended to co-occur in the 100 to 150 validation repertoires, according to a later analysis.

This clone has just one count. The antigen is unknown. Donors came from a validation cohort of about 120 subjects, distinct from the first 666-subject cohort. Using immunoSEQ multiplex PCR, the repertoire was profiled, and TCRdb retains in-frame clones only, with some absent. Seen here are about 140,000 clones, approximately 85% observed once, and the top ten hold more than 1.4%. CDR3 length: 16 residues. The receptor was isolated from a woman aged 25-40 years in good health and CMV-seronegative. Sequences were obtained from PBMCs. This rearrangement joins TRBV21-1 to TRBJ2-5; the listed D gene, TRBD1, was not tested against the DNA. TRBV21-1 represents a pseudogene. This CDR3 is CASSPRQETPVETQYF. As DNA, the CDR3 is TGTGCCAGCAGCCCCCGACAGGAGACACCTGTTGAGACCCAGTACTTC.